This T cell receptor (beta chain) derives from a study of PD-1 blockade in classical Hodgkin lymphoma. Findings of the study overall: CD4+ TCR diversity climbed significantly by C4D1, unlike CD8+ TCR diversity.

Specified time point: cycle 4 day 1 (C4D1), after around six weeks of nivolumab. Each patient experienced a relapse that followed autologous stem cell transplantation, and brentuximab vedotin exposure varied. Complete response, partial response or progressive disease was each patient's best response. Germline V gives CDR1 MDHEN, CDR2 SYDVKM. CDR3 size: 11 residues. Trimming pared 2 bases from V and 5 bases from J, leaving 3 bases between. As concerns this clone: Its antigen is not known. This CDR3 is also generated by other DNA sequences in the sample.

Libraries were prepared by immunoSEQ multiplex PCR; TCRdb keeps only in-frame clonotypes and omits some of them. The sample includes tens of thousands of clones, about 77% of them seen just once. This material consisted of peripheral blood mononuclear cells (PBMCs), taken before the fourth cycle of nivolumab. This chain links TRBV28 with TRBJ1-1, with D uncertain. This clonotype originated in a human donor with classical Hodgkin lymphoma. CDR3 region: CASSLRTEAFF. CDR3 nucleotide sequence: TGTGCCAGCAGTTTAAGGACTGAAGCTTTCTTT. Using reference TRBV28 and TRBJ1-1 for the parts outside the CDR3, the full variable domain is DVKVTQSSRYLVKRTGEKVFLECVQDMDHENMFWYRQDPGLGLRLIYFSYDVKMKEKGDIPEGYSVSREKKERFSLILESASTNQTSMYLCASSLRTEAFFGQGTRLTVV.